The present T cell receptor beta chain was sequenced within a study of blood T cell repertoires in COVID-19. The overall study: Both acute and convalescent COVID-19 samples were obtained from the United States, Italy and Spain.

Living in about two dozen US areas, the participants were between about 18 and 100 years of age. V was shortened by 1 base and J by 2 bases, with 7 bases between the two germline ends. This CDR3 has 14 residues. The germline gives CDR1 SGHNT, CDR2 YENEEA. In the study's own analysis: Amplification from reference gene primers served as the basis for estimated nucleated cell counts. The repertoire was sequenced with immunoSEQ multiplex PCR; TCRdb's copy has only in-frame clones and lacks some. V and J calls and clone size are as listed in that table; D and trimming were resolved from the DNA. The sample has some 140,000 clones, around 83% seen once. A note on this clone: Other nucleotide sequences from this sample produce the same CDR3.

The chain has TRBV11-3 and TRBJ2-3; TRBD2 might be the D (6 bases). Sequenced input: PBMCs or T cells enriched from blood (not recorded which). The clonotype comes from a man aged 45-65 years who had recovered from COVID-19. This chain's CDR3 is CASSLGGVTDTQYF. For the CDR3, the DNA is TGTGCCAGCAGCTTAGGGGGGGTCACAGATACGCAGTATTTT.